Below, one TCR beta chain is given with its context. The target antigen is unknown. The regulatory T cell sort gate was CD4+CD25hiCD127low/negative. Only in-frame clones appear in the TCRdb table, and some are missing; sequencing was by immunoSEQ multiplex PCR. The data hold about 21,000 clones, with about 94% observed a single time. The sample belongs to a study of B cell selection in AIRE deficiency. Regarding the study as a whole: With only TCRbeta sequenced, roughly 40% of shared healthy Treg sequences overlapped Tconv.

V was clipped by 3 bases and J by 5 bases, with 10 bases between them. Germline V gives CDR1 MGHDK, CDR2 SYGVNS. CDR3 length equals 13 residues. The origin of this receptor is a human donor with AIRE deficiency. The sample comprised Tregs sorted from PBMCs. The chain joins TRBV25-1 to TRBJ2-5; D might be TRBD1 or TRBD2, each matching 6 bases. DNA of the CDR3: TGTGCCAGCAGTGACGGGGGCCGGGAGACCCAGTACTTC. Amino acid sequence: CASSDGGRETQYF.